This passage covers 19 T cell receptor beta chains from one sample sequenced in a study of blood T cell repertoires in COVID-19 (dated by TCRdb to the early 2020s). Library preparation employed the immunoSEQ multiplex PCR assay. In its TCRdb copy, this immuneACCESS table keeps in-frame sequences only and misses some clones. Where compared with another copy, unresolved V genes explain less than half of these, and the others have no known cause. The sample table shows about 130,000 clones, and around 86% are seen once. Around 18% of the sample is held by the ten biggest clonotypes. Material: peripheral blood. These receptors were taken from a woman between 50 and 59 years old who had recovered from COVID-19.

This rearrangement joins TRBV9 to TRBJ2-3; D remains ambiguous. Germline-derived CDR1 and CDR2 are SGDLS and YYNGEE. There are 15 residues in the CDR3. The V end lost 0 bases, the J end lost 2 bases, and 10 bases lay between the germline ends. The CDR3 DNA reads TGTGCCAGCAGCGTAGATCAGCGCTACACAGATACGCAGTATTTT. Its translation is CASSVDQRYTDTQYF.

The chain has TRBV5-5 and TRBJ1-4, with 7 nucleotides matching TRBD1. V lost 5 bases and J lost 2; bases outside the gene matches: 9. CDR1 and CDR2 from the germline V gene are SGHKS and YYEKEE (reference sequence). The CDR3 is made up of 16 amino acids. CDR3 protein: CASSLLTGATNEKLFF. Written as DNA, the CDR3 is TGTGCCAGCAGTCTACTCACAGGGGCCACTAATGAAAAACTGTTTTTT.

The chain recombines TRBV7-9 with TRBJ2-1; 7 positions match TRBD2. The germline gives CDR1 SEHNR, CDR2 FQNEAQ (reference sequence). The CDR3 is 18 residues long. V lost 5 bases to trimming and J lost 2 bases; unmatched junction nucleotides: 15. CDR3 coding DNA: TGTGCCAGCAGCCAACCGATCTTGGGGGAGGGACCCTACAATGAGCAGTTCTTC. Amino acids: CASSQPILGEGPYNEQFF.

The chain employs TRBV3-1 (or the pseudogene TRBV3-2) and TRBJ1-1, with D unresolved. Germline assignment: CDR1 LGHDT and CDR2 YNNKEL (reference sequence). Trimming cost V 10 bases and J 0 bases, with 12 bases left between them. There are 13 residues in the CDR3. CDR3 bases: TGTGCCACCTCGCTAACAGTGAACACTGAAGCTTTCTTT. It encodes CATSLTVNTEAFF.

This sequence joins TRBV3-1 (or the pseudogene TRBV3-2) and TRBJ2-7; the D is unclear. Germline V lookup: CDR1 LGHDT, CDR2 YNNKEL (reference sequence). V lost 4 bases and J lost 0, with 13 bases in between. The CDR3 totals 15 residues. The CDR3 DNA reads as TGTGCCAGCAGCCGGTCCGCCAGAAGCTCCTACGAGCAGTACTTC. Residues: CASSRSARSSYEQYF.

The chain has TRBV2 and TRBJ2-3; D is possibly TRBD2 (6 bases). This CDR3 has 13 residues. From germline, CDR1 is SNHLY and CDR2 FYNNEI. V lost 9 bases and J 1 base, leaving 11 bases between the germline ends. The CDR3 loop is CARNSGGTDTQYF. The CDR3 region has the DNA TGTGCCAGGAATAGCGGAGGCACAGATACGCAGTATTTT.

This chain uses TRBV30 with TRBJ2-3, with TRBD1 as a possible D gene (5 bases). V shed 4 bases and J shed 1 base, with 15 bases lying between them. CDR1 and CDR2 from the germline V gene are GTSNPN and SVGIG (reference sequence). The CDR3 loop spans 15 amino acids. CDR3 DNA sequence: TGTGCCTGGACGGCCAGGGCGGTTGGCACAGATACGCAGTATTTT. Encoded protein: CAWTARAVGTDTQYF.

This clone turned up a few times. V usage is TRBV18 and J usage is TRBJ2-7, with TRBD2 identical over 8 bases. J gave up 2 bases and V 2 bases, and 5 bases lay outside the gene matches. The CDR3 has 15 residues. The germline V gene encodes CDR1 KGHSH and CDR2 LQKENI. CDR3 region: CASSPRVAGTYEQYF. DNA for the CDR3: TGTGCCAGCTCACCAAGGGTAGCGGGGACCTACGAGCAGTACTTC. Together with reference TRBV18 and TRBJ2-7, the CDR3 gives the full variable domain: NAGVMQNPRHLVRRRGQEARLRCSPMKGHSHVYWYRQLPEEGLKFMVYLQKENIIDESGMPKERFSAEFPKEGPSILRIQQVVRGDSAAYFCASSPRVAGTYEQYFGPGTRLTVT.

The chain combines TRBV7-2 with TRBJ1-1, with 9 bases that match TRBD1. V gave up 5 bases and J gave up 4 bases; unmatched junction bases: 14. CDR1 is SGHTA, CDR2 FQGNSA, per germline. The CDR3 totals 17 residues. CDR3 in amino acids: CASSPGTGNSGGTEAFF. The CDR3 DNA reads as TGTGCCAGCAGCCCAGGGACAGGGAATTCGGGGGGCACTGAAGCTTTCTTT.

CDR3 region: CASTLDTTYGYTF. The CDR3, as DNA: TGTGCCAGCACCTTAGACACGACCTATGGCTACACCTTC. This sequence joins TRBV12-3 or TRBV12-4 and TRBJ1-2; D is undetermined. Trimming cost V 7 bases and J 4 bases, with 13 bases left between them. The length of the CDR3 is 13 residues.

This clone was picked up one time. The rearrangement links TRBV15 to TRBJ2-3, with D possibly being TRBD2 (5 bases). CDR3 length: 14 amino acids. V was pared by 2 bases and J by 2 bases, with 8 bases between. The germline gives CDR1 LNHNV, CDR2 YYDKDF (reference sequence). The CDR3 nucleotides read TGTGCCACCAGCAGACCCCGGGACACAGATACGCAGTATTTT. Amino acids: CATSRPRDTDTQYF.

V is TRBV5-8 and J is TRBJ1-1; no definite D call. CDR1 SGHTS and CDR2 YDEGEE come from the germline V gene. This CDR3 region has 9 residues. Trimming shortened V by 5 bases and J by 10 bases, and 6 bases separated the two germline ends. The CDR3 coding sequence is TGTGCCAGCAGACTAGGAGCTTTCTTT. This codes for CASRLGAFF.

This clone has more than one count but fewer than ten. The V gene is TRBV7-9, the J gene TRBJ1-2; 8 bases line up with TRBD1. The CDR3 runs to 14 residues. Germline CDR1 reads SEHNR; CDR2 reads FQNEAQ (reference sequence). Trimming cost V 6 bases and J 7 bases; bases outside gene matches: 10. CDR3: CASSHGTGTVGYTF. Here the CDR3 DNA reads TGTGCCAGCAGTCATGGGACAGGTACCGTTGGCTACACCTTC.

This clone was seen a handful of times. This chain links TRBV4-1 with TRBJ2-1, with 15 bases aligning to TRBD2. Per the germline V gene, CDR1 is MGHRA and CDR2 is YSYEKL. V gave up 5 bases and J gave up 1 base; unmatched junction bases: 9. This CDR3 has 19 residues. The CDR3 is CASSGGLAGGPNSYNEQFF. The CDR3 bases are TGCGCCAGCAGCGGGGGACTAGCGGGGGGCCCCAATTCCTACAATGAGCAGTTCTTC.

The chain carries TRBV5-4 and TRBJ2-2; perhaps TRBD2 as D (6 bases). This CDR3 comprises 15 residues. The germline V gene has CDR1 SGHNT and CDR2 YYREEE (reference sequence). The V end lost 4 bases, the J end lost 5 bases, and 15 bases lay between the germline ends. The chain's CDR3 is CASSPGGKGTGELFF. The CDR3 nucleotides are TGTGCCAGCAGCCCCGGCGGGAAGGGTACCGGGGAGCTGTTTTTT.

The rearrangement links TRBV19 to TRBJ1-3, with no clear D. The CDR3 consists of 14 residues. Trimming cost V 9 bases and J 0 bases, with 12 bases left between them. Germline CDR1 reads LNHDA; CDR2 reads SQIVND (reference sequence). The CDR3: CASRSFSSGNTIYF. CDR3 DNA: TGTGCCAGCCGATCCTTTAGCTCTGGAAACACCATATATTTT. The full variable domain, in which reference TRBV19 and TRBJ1-3 provide the parts outside the CDR3, is DGGITQSPKYLFRKEGQNVTLSCEQNLNHDAMYWYRQDPGQGLRLIYYSQIVNDFQKGDIAEGYSVSREKKESFPLTVTSAQKNPTAFYLCASRSFSSGNTIYFGEGSWLTVV.

The chain joins TRBV7-9 to TRBJ2-3, with D perhaps matching TRBD2 (6 bases). Trimming shortened V by 3 bases and J by 1 base, and 14 bases separated the two germline ends. CDR1 SEHNR and CDR2 FQNEAQ come from the germline V gene (reference sequence). CDR3 size: 16 residues. The CDR3 nucleotides are TGTGCCAGCAGCTTTTTTGCCGCTAGCGGCACAGATACGCAGTATTTT. This translates into CASSFFAASGTDTQYF.

J is TRBJ2-5 and V is TRBV3-1 (or the pseudogene TRBV3-2); D might be TRBD1 (6 bases). V was clipped by 3 bases and J by 0 bases, with 11 bases between them. CDR3 size: 15 residues. Germline-derived CDR1 and CDR2 are LGHDT and YNNKEL (reference sequence). The CDR3, as DNA: TGTGCCAGCAGCCACCGAGGGACACACCAAGAGACCCAGTACTTC. Translation: CASSHRGTHQETQYF.

The V gene is TRBV4-1, the J gene TRBJ2-1, with a tentative D call TRBD2 (5 bases). V lost 2 bases, J lost 0 bases, and 11 bases lay in between. Germline CDR1 is MGHRA and CDR2 is YSYEKL. The CDR3 is made up of 16 amino acids. The CDR3 loop is CASSQFMGSSYNEQFF. The CDR3 bases are TGCGCCAGCAGCCAATTTATGGGGAGCTCCTACAATGAGCAGTTCTTC.